The rows below give T cell receptor beta chains drawn from one sample of a study of cytomegalovirus exposure and HLA in healthy donors. TCRdb keeps only in-frame clones here, not all; method: immunoSEQ multiplex PCR. Of about 140,000 clones listed, 79% are singletons. Material: PBMCs. The source is a man aged 40-49 years in good health and CMV-seropositive. CDR3s include the opening cysteine and the closing phenylalanine or tryptophan. The D gene is left open where the match is weak. Size is omitted from some rows. Given values are once, few, many or a class for expanded clones.

d_call: .
v_call: TRBV30
j_call: TRBJ2-3
clone_size: once
cdr3_nt: TGTGCCTGGAGTCGAGGGGGTAGCTCAGACACAGATACGCAGTATTTT
cdr3_aa: CAWSRGGSSDTDTQYF

d_call: .
v_call: TRBV15
j_call: TRBJ1-1
clone_size: few
cdr3_nt: TGTGCCACCAGCAGAGGCGGGGGATTAAACACTGAAGCTTTCTTT
cdr3_aa: CATSRGGGLNTEAFF

d_call: TRBD2
v_call: TRBV5-8
j_call: TRBJ2-1
clone_size: .
cdr3_nt: TGTGCCAGCAGCCAGAGCGGGACTCGCTACAATGAGCAGTTCTTC
cdr3_aa: CASSQSGTRYNEQFF

d_call: .
v_call: TRBV5-1
j_call: TRBJ1-2
clone_size: .
cdr3_nt: TGCGCCAGCAGCGAACCAGGATCTGGCTACACCTTC
cdr3_aa: CASSEPGSGYTF

d_call: TRBD2
v_call: TRBV4-1
j_call: TRBJ2-3
clone_size: .
cdr3_nt: TGCGCCAGCAGCCAAGTAGCGGGAGTCTTTTCAGATACGCAGTATTTT
cdr3_aa: CASSQVAGVFSDTQYF

d_call: .
v_call: TRBV30
j_call: TRBJ1-2
clone_size: .
cdr3_nt: TGTGCCTGGAGTTTGCCGGGAAGCGGCTACACCTTC
cdr3_aa: CAWSLPGSGYTF

d_call: TRBD1
v_call: TRBV6-1
j_call: TRBJ1-1
clone_size: .
cdr3_nt: TGTGCCAGCCACACAAAATGGGACAGTGGTGAAGCTTTCTTT
cdr3_aa: CASHTKWDSGEAFF

d_call: TRBD1
v_call: TRBV18
j_call: TRBJ1-1
clone_size: .
cdr3_nt: TGTGCCAGCTCACCCGGATTAGCCGGGACAGGGATCACTGAAGCTTTCTTT
cdr3_aa: CASSPGLAGTGITEAFF

d_call: TRBD1
v_call: TRBV10-3
j_call: TRBJ1-2
clone_size: .
cdr3_nt: TGTGCCATCAGGAAATATTCGACAGGGACCTTAGATAGCTACACCTTC
cdr3_aa: CAIRKYSTGTLDSYTF

d_call: .
v_call: TRBV28
j_call: TRBJ1-2
clone_size: .
cdr3_nt: TGTGCCAGCAGTAAAACAGGGCGGACTGGCTACACCTTC
cdr3_aa: CASSKTGRTGYTF

d_call: .
v_call: TRBV27
j_call: TRBJ2-1
clone_size: .
cdr3_nt: TGTGCCAGCAGTCTCGCCGGGGTAGCGCCTGCCTACAATGAGCAGTTCTTC
cdr3_aa: CASSLAGVAPAYNEQFF

d_call: .
v_call: TRBV11-2
j_call: TRBJ2-3
clone_size: .
cdr3_nt: TGTGCCAGCAGCCCAGGGGAGAGCACAGATACGCAGTATTTT
cdr3_aa: CASSPGESTDTQYF

d_call: .
v_call: TRBV5-3
j_call: TRBJ2-1
clone_size: .
cdr3_nt: TGTGCCAGAAGCTTGGACAGGAGCGGGTCTTACAATGAGCAGTTCTTC
cdr3_aa: CARSLDRSGSYNEQFF

d_call: TRBD1
v_call: TRBV29-1
j_call: TRBJ1-1
clone_size: .
cdr3_nt: TGCAGCGTTTATGTGCCGGGACAGGGACGGTTCACTGAAGCTTTCTTT
cdr3_aa: CSVYVPGQGRFTEAFF

d_call: .
v_call: TRBV28
j_call: TRBJ1-2
clone_size: .
cdr3_nt: TGTGCCAGCAGTTCCCCCGGACAGCCCAACTATGGCTACACCTTC
cdr3_aa: CASSSPGQPNYGYTF

d_call: .
v_call: TRBV6-1
j_call: TRBJ1-2
clone_size: .
cdr3_nt: TGTGCCAGCAGTGAGGGCAACAACTATGGCTACACCTTC
cdr3_aa: CASSEGNNYGYTF

d_call: .
v_call: TRBV30
j_call: TRBJ1-1
clone_size: .
cdr3_nt: TGTGCCTGGACCGCAATGCCCGGGGCTGAAGCTTTCTTT
cdr3_aa: CAWTAMPGAEAFF

d_call: .
v_call: TRBV10-3
j_call: TRBJ2-7
clone_size: .
cdr3_nt: TGTGCCATCAGTGAGTCGACAGACTACGAGCAGTACTTC
cdr3_aa: CAISESTDYEQYF

d_call: TRBD1
v_call: TRBV30
j_call: TRBJ1-6
clone_size: .
cdr3_nt: TGTGCCTGGAACGGACAGGCTCTGAATTCACCCCTCCACTTT
cdr3_aa: CAWNGQALNSPLHF

d_call: .
v_call: TRBV19
j_call: TRBJ1-5
clone_size: .
cdr3_nt: TGTGCCAGTGCAAACAACCGAGGTACCAATCATTTT
cdr3_aa: CASANNRGTNHF

d_call: .
v_call: TRBV21-1
j_call: TRBJ2-7
clone_size: .
cdr3_nt: TGTGCCAGCAGCAACTTCCCCGGGACAGGGGGAGCCTACGAGCAGTACTTC
cdr3_aa: CASSNFPGTGGAYEQYF

d_call: TRBD1
v_call: TRBV18
j_call: TRBJ1-5
clone_size: .
cdr3_nt: TGTGCCAGCTCACGAGGGACAGACCATTCGGGCCAGCCCCAGCATTTT
cdr3_aa: CASSRGTDHSGQPQHF

d_call: TRBD2
v_call: TRBV5-6
j_call: TRBJ2-7
clone_size: .
cdr3_nt: TGTGCCAGCAGCTTGTCGCTAGCGGGAGGGCCTCGCGAGCAGTACTTC
cdr3_aa: CASSLSLAGGPREQYF

d_call: TRBD1
v_call: TRBV5-1
j_call: TRBJ1-5
clone_size: .
cdr3_nt: TGCGCCAGCAGCTCTGGGACAGGGGCAGCGCCCCAGCATTTT
cdr3_aa: CASSSGTGAAPQHF

d_call: .
v_call: TRBV6-1
j_call: TRBJ2-2
clone_size: .
cdr3_nt: TGTGCCAGCCCCGACAGGAACACCGGGGAGCTGTTTTTT
cdr3_aa: CASPDRNTGELFF

d_call: TRBD1
v_call: TRBV6-5
j_call: TRBJ2-7
clone_size: .
cdr3_nt: TGTGCCAGCAGTTTTGGGACAGGGTTGAACGAGCAGTACTTC
cdr3_aa: CASSFGTGLNEQYF

d_call: .
v_call: TRBV6-1
j_call: TRBJ1-1
clone_size: .
cdr3_nt: TGTGCCAGCAGACAACAGGACATGAACACTGAAGCTTTCTTT
cdr3_aa: CASRQQDMNTEAFF

d_call: .
v_call: TRBV19
j_call: TRBJ1-2
clone_size: .
cdr3_nt: TGTGCCAGTAGTATCCAGGGGATGAACTATGGCTACACCTTC
cdr3_aa: CASSIQGMNYGYTF

d_call: TRBD2
v_call: TRBV28
j_call: TRBJ2-7
clone_size: .
cdr3_nt: TGTGCCAGCAGTACCACTGGTAGCGGGAAAGCCTACGAGCAGTACTTC
cdr3_aa: CASSTTGSGKAYEQYF

d_call: TRBD2
v_call: TRBV7-9
j_call: TRBJ2-6
clone_size: .
cdr3_nt: TGTTCCAGCAGCCGCCGGGGGGGCTCCGGGGCCAACGTCCTGACTTTC
cdr3_aa: CSSSRRGGSGANVLTF

d_call: .
v_call: TRBV25-1
j_call: TRBJ2-7
clone_size: .
cdr3_nt: TGTGCCAGCAGTCAACACAGAAACTCCTACGAGCAGTACTTC
cdr3_aa: CASSQHRNSYEQYF

d_call: .
v_call: TRBV7-9
j_call: TRBJ1-3
clone_size: .
cdr3_nt: TGTGCCAGCAGCTTACGGGGCTCTGGAAACACCATATATTTT
cdr3_aa: CASSLRGSGNTIYF

d_call: TRBD1
v_call: TRBV9
j_call: TRBJ1-2
clone_size: .
cdr3_nt: TGTGCCAGCAACAGGGGATCTAACTATGGCTACACCTTC
cdr3_aa: CASNRGSNYGYTF

d_call: TRBD1
v_call: TRBV9
j_call: TRBJ1-3
clone_size: .
cdr3_nt: TGTGCCAGCAGCGTAGATCTCGGGACAGGGGGTTTTGGAAACACCATATATTTT
cdr3_aa: CASSVDLGTGGFGNTIYF

d_call: TRBD1
v_call: TRBV7-6
j_call: TRBJ2-3
clone_size: few
cdr3_nt: TGTGCCAGCAGCTCAGGTCCGGGACAGGGGACAGATACGCAGTATTTT
cdr3_aa: CASSSGPGQGTDTQYF

d_call: .
v_call: TRBV11-2
j_call: TRBJ1-2
clone_size: few
cdr3_nt: TGTGCCAGCAGCTGGGCCCCCCGGGGGTTTCTCTATGGCTACACCTTC
cdr3_aa: CASSWAPRGFLYGYTF

d_call: TRBD2
v_call: TRBV2
j_call: TRBJ2-3
clone_size: .
cdr3_nt: TGTGCCAGCAGTGCAGGACTAGCGGGCACAGATACGCAGTATTTT
cdr3_aa: CASSAGLAGTDTQYF

d_call: .
v_call: TRBV11-1
j_call: TRBJ2-7
clone_size: .
cdr3_nt: TGTGCCAGCAGCTTAGGAGGGTCCATCTCCTACGAGCAGTACTTC
cdr3_aa: CASSLGGSISYEQYF

d_call: TRBD2
v_call: TRBV9
j_call: TRBJ2-5
clone_size: .
cdr3_nt: TGTGCCAGCAGCGTAGGAGCGGGAGGGTTCCAAGAGACCCAGTACTTC
cdr3_aa: CASSVGAGGFQETQYF

d_call: .
v_call: TRBV10-2
j_call: TRBJ2-7
clone_size: .
cdr3_nt: TGCGCCAGCAGTAGAGGATACGAGCAGTACTTC
cdr3_aa: CASSRGYEQYF

d_call: .
v_call: TRBV20-1
j_call: TRBJ1-3
clone_size: .
cdr3_nt: TGCAGTGCACGGAGTGGAAACACCATATATTTT
cdr3_aa: CSARSGNTIYF

d_call: TRBD2
v_call: TRBV28
j_call: TRBJ2-5
clone_size: few
cdr3_nt: TGTGCCAGCAGTTGGGTCCTTTTAGCGGGAGTCGTCATAGAGACCCAGTACTTC
cdr3_aa: CASSWVLLAGVVIETQYF

d_call: TRBD1
v_call: TRBV27
j_call: TRBJ1-5
clone_size: .
cdr3_nt: TGTGCCAGCAGTTTGGTAACAGGGGGCAATCAGCCCCAGCATTTT
cdr3_aa: CASSLVTGGNQPQHF

d_call: .
v_call: TRBV7-9
j_call: TRBJ2-1
clone_size: .
cdr3_nt: TGTGCCAGCAGCCCCCAAGGGACTTGGGGCGATGAGCAGTTCTTC
cdr3_aa: CASSPQGTWGDEQFF

d_call: .
v_call: TRBV7-9
j_call: TRBJ1-5
clone_size: once
cdr3_nt: TGTGCCAGCAGCTCCTCAGCGACAGATCAGCCCCAGCATTTT
cdr3_aa: CASSSSATDQPQHF

d_call: .
v_call: TRBV28
j_call: TRBJ2-3
clone_size: .
cdr3_nt: TGTGCCAGCAGTTACCTTAGCCGCGGAGGAAAGCTGAATACGCAGTATTTT
cdr3_aa: CASSYLSRGGKLNTQYF

d_call: .
v_call: TRBV6-5
j_call: TRBJ1-1
clone_size: .
cdr3_nt: TGTGCCAGCAGTTACAGGGGGGGTACTGAAGCTTTCTTT
cdr3_aa: CASSYRGGTEAFF

d_call: .
v_call: TRBV19
j_call: TRBJ2-5
clone_size: .
cdr3_nt: TGTGCCAGTAGTATGGCCCGAGAGCAGGGGGAGACCCAGTACTTC
cdr3_aa: CASSMAREQGETQYF

d_call: .
v_call: TRBV6-1
j_call: TRBJ2-2
clone_size: few
cdr3_nt: TGTGCCAGCAGTTTAGAACCGAACACCGGGGAGCTGTTTTTT
cdr3_aa: CASSLEPNTGELFF

d_call: .
v_call: TRBV13
j_call: TRBJ2-3
clone_size: .
cdr3_nt: TGTGCCAGCAGCTCCGGGGTAGCGGATACGCAGTATTTT
cdr3_aa: CASSSGVADTQYF

d_call: TRBD2
v_call: TRBV29-1
j_call: TRBJ2-7
clone_size: .
cdr3_nt: TGCAGCGTTGGATCGGGAGGGGGAGAGCAGTACTTC
cdr3_aa: CSVGSGGGEQYF

d_call: .
v_call: TRBV20-1
j_call: TRBJ2-1
clone_size: few
cdr3_nt: TGCAGTGCTGCGGGTGGGACTGTGCAGTTCTTC
cdr3_aa: CSAAGGTVQFF

d_call: .
v_call: TRBV7-6
j_call: TRBJ1-2
clone_size: .
cdr3_nt: TGTGCCAGCAGCTCGAATCGAGGGTTGGATGGCTACACCTTC
cdr3_aa: CASSSNRGLDGYTF

d_call: .
v_call: TRBV5-6
j_call: TRBJ1-6
clone_size: once
cdr3_nt: TGTGCCAGCAGCTTAGTGAGCTCCTATAATTCACCCCTCCACTTT
cdr3_aa: CASSLVSSYNSPLHF